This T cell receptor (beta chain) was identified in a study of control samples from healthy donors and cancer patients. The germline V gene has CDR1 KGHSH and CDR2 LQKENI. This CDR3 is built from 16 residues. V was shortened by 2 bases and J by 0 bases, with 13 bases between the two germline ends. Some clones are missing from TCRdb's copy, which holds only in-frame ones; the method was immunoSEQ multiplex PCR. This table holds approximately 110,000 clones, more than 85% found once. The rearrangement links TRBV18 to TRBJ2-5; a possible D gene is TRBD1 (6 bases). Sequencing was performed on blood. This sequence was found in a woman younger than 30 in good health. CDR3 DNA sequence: TGTGCCAGCTCACCAACTACGAGGACAGACCAAGAGACCCAGTACTTC. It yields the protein CASSPTTRTDQETQYF.